The next 9 T cell receptor beta chains were all read from a single sample in a study of CD8 T cells in Susac syndrome. With random hexamers, roughly 0.45 to 1 ug RNA was reverse transcribed. TCRdb recomputed calls from the immunoSEQ multiplex PCR reads with MiXCR, one row per CDR3 protein. The sample includes just over 300,000 distinct CDR3 sequences, about 90% of them seen just once. The sequenced material came from CD4+ T cells from PBMCs. Receptors originate from a human donor with multiple sclerosis.

In its sample, this clonotype was seen once. The chain uses TRBV19 and TRBJ1-6; D gene unclear. This CDR3 is built from 13 residues. Germline values: CDR1 LNHDA, CDR2 SQIVND (reference sequence). Deletions cut 7 bases from V and 3 bases from J, with 7 bases between. Here the CDR3 DNA reads TGTGCCAGTACGGCACGCTATAATTCACCCCTCCACTTT. Translation: CASTARYNSPLHF.

This chain joins TRBV5-1 and TRBJ2-3; D is unclear. Trimming took 1 base from V and 4 from J, leaving 4 bases between them. From germline, CDR1 is SGHRS and CDR2 YFSETQ. The CDR3 is 12 amino acids. CDR3 DNA: TGCGCCAGCAGCTTGAATTCAGATACGCAGTATTTT. Its protein product is CASSLNSDTQYF.

Written as DNA, the CDR3 is TGTGCCAGCAGTTTGGCGAGCTCCTACGAGCAGTACTTC. Protein product: CASSLASSYEQYF. This sequence joins TRBV6-2 or TRBV6-3 and TRBJ2-7, with D unresolved. The CDR3 runs to 13 residues. V lost 4 bases, J lost 0 bases, and 7 bases lay in between. The germline CDR1 and CDR2 sequences are MNHEY and SVGEGT.

V usage is TRBV5-1 and J usage is TRBJ2-1, with TRBD1 identical over 7 bases. Germline-derived CDR1 and CDR2 are SGHRS and YFSETQ. Germline trimming cut 0 bases from V and 4 bases from J; bases unmatched to any gene: 13. The CDR3 is made up of 18 amino acids. The CDR3 protein is CASSLEFYGTELYNEQFF. The CDR3 DNA follows: TGCGCCAGCAGCTTGGAATTTTACGGGACAGAACTTTACAATGAGCAGTTCTTC.

The genes are TRBV29-1 and TRBJ2-1, with a tentative D call TRBD2 (6 bases). The CDR3 sequence is 11 residues long. Between the trimmed V and J ends, which lost 6 bases and 9 bases, there was a span of 12 bases. In germline, CDR1 is SQVTM, CDR2 ANQGSEA. The CDR3 sequence: CSVSRGSEQFF. The CDR3 nucleotides read TGCAGCGTATCGCGGGGAAGTGAGCAGTTCTTC.

V is TRBV19 and J is TRBJ1-2; no reliable D call. The CDR3 is made up of 13 amino acids. Trimming left V 1 base short and J 5 bases short, with 8 bases between. Germline V gene data show CDR1 as LNHDA and CDR2 as SQIVND (reference sequence). CDR3 DNA: TGTGCCAGTAGTATAGTCACGGGGTATGGCTACACCTTC. Residues: CASSIVTGYGYTF.

The rearrangement links TRBV6-2 or TRBV6-3 to TRBJ2-2; TRBD2 is a possible D gene (6 bases). Between the trimmed V and J ends, which lost 8 bases and 3 bases, there was a span of 16 bases. Looked up from germline, CDR1 is MNHEY and CDR2 is SVGEGT. This CDR3 has 15 amino acids. The DNA for the CDR3 is TGTGCCAGCTTCCGGGGCGGGATCGACACCGGGGAGCTGTTTTTT. This translates into CASFRGGIDTGELFF.

CDR3 amino acids: CASTLGPNTEAFF. CDR3 DNA: TGTGCCAGCACCCTCGGACCGAACACTGAAGCTTTCTTT. The chain links TRBV12-3 or TRBV12-4 to TRBJ1-1; D gene ambiguous. V was shortened by 7 bases and J by 1 base, with 10 bases between the two germline ends. The CDR3 sequence is 13 residues long.

The rearrangement uses TRBV5-6 and TRBJ1-2; 9 nucleotides match TRBD1. J was trimmed by 0 bases and V by 2 bases; bases with no gene match: 2. The CDR3 consists of 15 residues. CDR1 and CDR2 (germline): SGHDT, YYEEEE. CDR3 in DNA: TGTGCCAGCAGCTTCGGGACAGGGTCTAACTATGGCTACACCTTC. Protein: CASSFGTGSNYGYTF.